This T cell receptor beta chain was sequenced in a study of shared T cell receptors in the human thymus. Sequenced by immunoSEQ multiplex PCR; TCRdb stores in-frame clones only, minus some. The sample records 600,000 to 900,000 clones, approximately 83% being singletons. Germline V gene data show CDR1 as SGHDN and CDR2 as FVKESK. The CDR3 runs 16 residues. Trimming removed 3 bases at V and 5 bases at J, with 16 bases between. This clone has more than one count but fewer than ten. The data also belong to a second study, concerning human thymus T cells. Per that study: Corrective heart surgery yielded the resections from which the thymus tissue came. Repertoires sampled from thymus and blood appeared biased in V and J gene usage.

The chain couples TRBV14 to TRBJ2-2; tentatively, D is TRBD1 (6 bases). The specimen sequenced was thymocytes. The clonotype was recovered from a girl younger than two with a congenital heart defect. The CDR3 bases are TGTGCCAGCAGCCATCCCCAGGGGCCGGGAACCGGGGAGCTGTTTTTT. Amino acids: CASSHPQGPGTGELFF.